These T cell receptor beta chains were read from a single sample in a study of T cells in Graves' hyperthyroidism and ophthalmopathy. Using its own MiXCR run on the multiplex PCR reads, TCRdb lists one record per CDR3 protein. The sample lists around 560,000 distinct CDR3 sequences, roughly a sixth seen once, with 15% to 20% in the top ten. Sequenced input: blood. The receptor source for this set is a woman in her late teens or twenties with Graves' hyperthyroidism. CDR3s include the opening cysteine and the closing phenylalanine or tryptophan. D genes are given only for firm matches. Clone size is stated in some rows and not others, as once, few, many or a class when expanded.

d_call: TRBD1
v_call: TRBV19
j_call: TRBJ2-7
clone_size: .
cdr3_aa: CASSTDRDVGEQYF
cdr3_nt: TGTGCCAGTAGTACTGACAGGGATGTCGGCGAGCAGTACTTC

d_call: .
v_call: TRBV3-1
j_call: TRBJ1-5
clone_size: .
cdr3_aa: CASSHLGGPQHF
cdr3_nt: TGTGCCAGCAGCCACCTAGGGGGGCCCCAGCATTTT

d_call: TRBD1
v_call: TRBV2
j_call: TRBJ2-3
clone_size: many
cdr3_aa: CASREDRGPDTQYF
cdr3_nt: TGTGCCAGCAGAGAGGACAGGGGCCCAGATACGCAGTATTTT

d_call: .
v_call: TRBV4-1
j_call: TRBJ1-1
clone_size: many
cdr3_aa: CASSQDDRRNTEAFF
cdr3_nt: TGCGCCAGCAGCCAAGACGACAGGCGTAACACTGAAGCTTTCTTT

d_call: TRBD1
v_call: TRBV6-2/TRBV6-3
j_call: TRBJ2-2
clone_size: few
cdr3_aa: CASSYPFGQASTGELFF
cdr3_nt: TGTGCCAGCAGTTACCCATTTGGACAGGCCAGCACCGGGGAGCTGTTTTTT

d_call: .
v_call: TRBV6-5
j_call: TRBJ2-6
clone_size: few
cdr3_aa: CASSYEGSGANVLTF
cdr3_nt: TGTGCCAGCAGTTACGAGGGCTCTGGGGCCAACGTCCTGACTTTC

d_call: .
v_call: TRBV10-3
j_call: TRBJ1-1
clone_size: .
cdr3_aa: CAISRTGEGTEAFF
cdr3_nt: TGTGCCATCAGCCGGACGGGGGAGGGCACTGAAGCTTTCTTT

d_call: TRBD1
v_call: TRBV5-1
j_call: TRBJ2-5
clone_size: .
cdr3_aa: CASRPGQGLAGTQYF
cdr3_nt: TGCGCCAGCAGACCGGGACAGGGGCTAGCCGGGACCCAGTACTTC

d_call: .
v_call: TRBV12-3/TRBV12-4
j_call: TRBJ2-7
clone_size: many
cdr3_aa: CASSSWLGGRDSYEQYF
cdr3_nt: TGTGCCAGCAGCTCCTGGCTGGGAGGCAGGGACTCCTACGAGCAGTACTTC

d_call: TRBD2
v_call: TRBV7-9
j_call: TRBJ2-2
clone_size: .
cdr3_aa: CASSLGELAGVHTGELFF
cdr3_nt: TGTGCCAGCAGCTTAGGCGAGCTAGCGGGAGTCCACACCGGGGAGCTGTTTTTT

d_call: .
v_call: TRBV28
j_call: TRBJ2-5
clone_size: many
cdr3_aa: CASMGWPTEETQYF
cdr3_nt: TGTGCCAGCATGGGGTGGCCCACGGAAGAGACCCAGTACTTC

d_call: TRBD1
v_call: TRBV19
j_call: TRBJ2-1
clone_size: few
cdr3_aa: CASHPDRVFSINEQFF
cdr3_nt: TGTGCCAGCCACCCCGACAGGGTTTTTTCAATTAATGAGCAGTTCTTC

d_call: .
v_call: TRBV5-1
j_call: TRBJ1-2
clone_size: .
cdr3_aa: CASSLRQPEGIYGYTF
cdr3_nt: TGCGCCAGCAGCCTGCGACAGCCCGAGGGGATCTATGGCTACACCTTC

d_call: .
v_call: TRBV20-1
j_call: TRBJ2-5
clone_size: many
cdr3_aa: CSAQIWSALYQETQYF
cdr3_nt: TGCAGTGCTCAAATATGGTCAGCCCTGTACCAAGAGACCCAGTACTTC

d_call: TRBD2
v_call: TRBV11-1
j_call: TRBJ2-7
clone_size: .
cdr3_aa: CASSLELTSGSYEQYF
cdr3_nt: TGTGCCAGCAGCTTAGAGCTTACTAGCGGGTCCTACGAGCAGTACTTC

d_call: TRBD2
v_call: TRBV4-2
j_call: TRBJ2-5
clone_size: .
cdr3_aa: CASSQDLLAGGGDQETQYF
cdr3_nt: TGTGCCAGCAGCCAAGATTTGCTAGCGGGAGGGGGGGATCAAGAGACCCAGTACTTC

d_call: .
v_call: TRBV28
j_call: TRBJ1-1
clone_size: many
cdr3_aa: CASSLTQNTEAFF
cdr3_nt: TGTGCCAGCAGTTTAACACAGAACACTGAAGCTTTCTTT

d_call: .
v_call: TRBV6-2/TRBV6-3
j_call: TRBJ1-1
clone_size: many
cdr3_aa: CASSRFRENTEAFF
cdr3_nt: TGTGCCAGCAGCAGGTTCAGAGAGAACACTGAAGCTTTCTTT

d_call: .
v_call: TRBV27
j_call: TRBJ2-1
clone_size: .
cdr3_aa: CASSLIGKVQGKANYNEQFF
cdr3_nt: TGTGCCAGCAGTCTAATTGGCAAAGTACAGGGAAAAGCTAATTATAATGAGCAGTTCTTC

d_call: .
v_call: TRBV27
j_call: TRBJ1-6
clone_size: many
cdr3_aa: CASSLLEPRRSYNSPLHF
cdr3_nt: TGTGCCAGCAGTTTACTGGAACCTCGACGCTCCTATAATTCACCCCTCCACTTT